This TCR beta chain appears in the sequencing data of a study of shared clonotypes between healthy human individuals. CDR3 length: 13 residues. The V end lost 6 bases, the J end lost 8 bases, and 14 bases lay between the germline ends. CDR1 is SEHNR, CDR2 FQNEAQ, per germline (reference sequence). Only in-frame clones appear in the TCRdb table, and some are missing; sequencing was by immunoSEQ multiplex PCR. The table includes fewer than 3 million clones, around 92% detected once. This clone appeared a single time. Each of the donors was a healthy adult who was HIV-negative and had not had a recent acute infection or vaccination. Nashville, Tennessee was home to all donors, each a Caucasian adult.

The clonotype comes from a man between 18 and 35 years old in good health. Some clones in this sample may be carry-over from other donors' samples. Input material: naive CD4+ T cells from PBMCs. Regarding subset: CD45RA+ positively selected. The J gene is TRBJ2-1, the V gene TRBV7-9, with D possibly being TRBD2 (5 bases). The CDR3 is CASRDGVVDEQFF. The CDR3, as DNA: TGTGCCAGCAGGGACGGGGTAGTCGATGAGCAGTTCTTC.